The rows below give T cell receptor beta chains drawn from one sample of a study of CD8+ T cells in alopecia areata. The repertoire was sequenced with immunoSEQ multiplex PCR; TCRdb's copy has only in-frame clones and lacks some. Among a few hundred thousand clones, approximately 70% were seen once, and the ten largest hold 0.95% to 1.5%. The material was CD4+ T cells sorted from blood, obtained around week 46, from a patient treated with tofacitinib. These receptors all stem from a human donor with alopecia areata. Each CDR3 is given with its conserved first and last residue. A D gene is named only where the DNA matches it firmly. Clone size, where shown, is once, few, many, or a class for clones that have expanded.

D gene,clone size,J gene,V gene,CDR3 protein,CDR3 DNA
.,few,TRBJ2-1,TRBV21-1,CASSKAFPEEQFF,TGTGCCAGCAGCAAAGCGTTTCCTGAAGAGCAGTTCTTC
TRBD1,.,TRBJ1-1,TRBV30,CAWRDGQALNTEAFF,TGTGCCTGGAGGGACGGACAGGCCTTGAACACTGAAGCTTTCTTT
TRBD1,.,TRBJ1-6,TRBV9,CASSAGTVNSPLHF,TGTGCCAGCAGCGCAGGGACAGTAAATTCACCCCTCCACTTT
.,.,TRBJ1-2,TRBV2,CASSVGVGYTF,TGTGCCAGCAGTGTAGGGGTTGGCTACACCTTC
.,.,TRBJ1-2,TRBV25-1,CASSPDGTGYGYTF,TGTGCCAGCAGTCCGGACGGGACGGGCTATGGCTACACCTTC
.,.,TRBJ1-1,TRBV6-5,CASSRRVGTEAFF,TGTGCCAGCAGTCGCAGGGTGGGCACTGAAGCTTTCTTT
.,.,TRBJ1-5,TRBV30,CAWSGDRNNQPQHF,TGTGCCTGGAGTGGAGACAGAAATAATCAGCCCCAGCATTTT
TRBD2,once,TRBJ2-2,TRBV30,CAWSAGTSATGELFF,TGTGCCTGGAGCGCCGGGACTAGCGCCACCGGGGAGCTGTTTTTT
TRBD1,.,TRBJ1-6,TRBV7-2,CASRVGQGVLPLHF,TGTGCCAGCAGGGTCGGACAGGGGGTTCTACCCCTCCACTTT
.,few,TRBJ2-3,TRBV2,CASGVEMDDTQYF,TGTGCCAGCGGCGTGGAAATGGATGATACGCAGTATTTT
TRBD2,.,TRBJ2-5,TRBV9,CASSVGTSGAQETQYF,TGTGCCAGCAGCGTCGGGACTAGCGGGGCACAAGAGACCCAGTACTTC
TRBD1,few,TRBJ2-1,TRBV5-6,CASSSTRDRARREQFF,TGTGCCAGCAGCTCGACGCGAGACAGGGCAAGGCGGGAGCAGTTCTTC
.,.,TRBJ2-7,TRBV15,CATSRDARSEQYF,TGTGCCACCAGCAGAGATGCCCGATCCGAGCAGTACTTC
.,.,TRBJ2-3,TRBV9,CASSVAIRPTSTDTQYF,TGTGCCAGCAGCGTAGCTATCCGACCCACTAGCACAGATACGCAGTATTTT
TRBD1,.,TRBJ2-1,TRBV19,CASSMLGGHISYNEQFF,TGTGCCAGTAGTATGTTAGGGGGCCATATATCCTACAATGAGCAGTTCTTC
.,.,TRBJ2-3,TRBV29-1,CSVDGRVATDTQYF,TGCAGCGTTGACGGTCGGGTGGCCACAGATACGCAGTATTTT
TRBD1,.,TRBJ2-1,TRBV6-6,CASSPGQGAYNEQFF,TGTGCCAGCAGTCCTGGACAGGGGGCCTACAATGAGCAGTTCTTC
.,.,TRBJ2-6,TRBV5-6,CASSPINRDPAGANVLTF,TGTGCCAGCAGCCCGATAAACAGGGATCCAGCTGGGGCCAACGTCCTGACTTTC
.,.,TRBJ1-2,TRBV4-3,CASSQEGQGGYGYTF,TGCGCCAGCAGCCAAGAAGGGCAGGGAGGCTATGGCTACACCTTC
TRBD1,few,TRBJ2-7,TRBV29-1,CSVSTGVYEQYF,TGCAGCGTTTCGACAGGGGTTTACGAGCAGTACTTC
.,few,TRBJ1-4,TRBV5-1,CASRQNPSTNEKLFF,TGCGCCAGCAGACAGAACCCATCAACTAATGAAAAACTGTTTTTT
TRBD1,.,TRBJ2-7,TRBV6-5,CASSTGGDGSYEQYF,TGTGCCAGCAGCACAGGGGGCGACGGCTCCTACGAGCAGTACTTC
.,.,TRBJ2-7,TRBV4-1,CASSQGWWYEQYF,TGCGCCAGCAGCCAAGGATGGTGGTACGAGCAGTACTTC
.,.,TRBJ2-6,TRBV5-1,CASSLTGLGSGANVLTF,TGCGCCAGCAGCCTGACAGGTCTAGGCTCCGGGGCCAACGTCCTGACTTTC
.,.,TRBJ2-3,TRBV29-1,CSVEVGTDTQYF,TGCAGCGTTGAAGTGGGTACAGATACGCAGTATTTT
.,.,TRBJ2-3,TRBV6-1,CASSERRSREDTQYF,TGTGCCAGCAGTGAACGCAGGTCCCGTGAAGATACGCAGTATTTT
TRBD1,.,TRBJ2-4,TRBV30,CAWSVGTADTPAKNIQYF,TGTGCCTGGAGTGTAGGGACAGCGGACACCCCGGCCAAAAACATTCAGTACTTC
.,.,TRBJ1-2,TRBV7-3,CASSPGGVSYGLTF,TGTGCCAGCAGCCCAGGCGGGGTCTCCTATGGACTCACCTTC
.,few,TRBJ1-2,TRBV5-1,CASSLRGDYGYTF,TGCGCCAGCAGCTTGCGGGGGGACTATGGCTACACCTTC
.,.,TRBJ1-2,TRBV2,CASRPQGSGGYTF,TGTGCCAGCAGACCACAGGGTTCGGGGGGCTACACCTTC
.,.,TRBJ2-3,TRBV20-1,CSASMTDTQYF,TGCAGTGCCAGTATGACAGATACGCAGTATTTT